Listed below are T cell receptor beta chains from one sample, sequenced in a study of T cell responses to AZD1222 COVID-19 vaccine. Repertoires were generated with immunoSEQ multiplex PCR, while TCRdb's copy carries only in-frame clones and drops some. Altogether some 88,000 clones are present, 90% to 95% being singletons, with the ten largest covering about 5.2%. Sequences were derived from peripheral blood, sampled on day 0 of AZD1222 vaccination. These receptor sequences come from an adult in good health. The CDR3 runs from the conserved cysteine through the conserved F or W. D genes are given only for firm matches. Size tells how often a clone was seen (once, few, many) or the class of an expanded clone, and some rows leave it out.

>TRBD2|-|TRBJ2-7|TRBV4-1
CASSLRLAGDYEQYF
TGCGCCAGCAGCCTCAGGCTGGCGGGAGACTACGAGCAGTACTTC
>-|-|TRBJ1-5|TRBV2
CASSEQVGDQPQHF
TGTGCCAGCAGTGAACAGGTAGGGGACCAGCCCCAGCATTTT
>-|-|TRBJ2-2|TRBV7-9
CASSLSSGPHTGELFF
TGTGCCAGCAGCTTATCCAGCGGGCCCCACACCGGGGAGCTGTTTTTT
>-|once|TRBJ1-3|TRBV29-1
CSVVSVGHGPGNTIYF
TGCAGCGTTGTATCTGTGGGCCACGGTCCTGGAAACACCATATATTTT
>-|once|TRBJ1-6|TRBV3-1/TRBV3-2
CASSRGHTDSPLHF
TGTGCCAGCAGCCGTGGACACACAGATTCACCCCTCCACTTT
>TRBD1|once|TRBJ2-5|TRBV12-3/TRBV12-4
CASSLEGAKTQYF
TGTGCCAGCAGTTTAGAGGGGGCAAAGACCCAGTACTTC
>-|-|TRBJ1-5|TRBV4-3
CASSQEVGWSGKNQPQHF
TGCGCCAGCAGCCAAGAAGTAGGGTGGTCGGGGAAGAATCAGCCCCAGCATTTT
>TRBD1|few|TRBJ2-7|TRBV7-9
CASSFGQGIYEQYF
TGTGCCAGCAGCTTCGGACAGGGGATCTACGAGCAGTACTTC
>-|once|TRBJ2-3|TRBV11-3
CASSSSPGGRDTQYF
TGTGCCAGCAGCTCGTCCCCCGGGGGCAGAGATACGCAGTATTTT
>-|-|TRBJ2-1|TRBV27
CASNKRANGYNEQFF
TGTGCCAGCAATAAAAGAGCGAACGGATACAATGAGCAGTTCTTC
>-|-|TRBJ1-4|TRBV6-5
CASRDATNEKLFF
TGTGCCAGCCGAGATGCAACTAATGAAAAACTGTTTTTT
>TRBD1|-|TRBJ1-6|TRBV9
CASSVAAGQGYSPLHF
TGTGCCAGCAGCGTAGCTGCCGGACAGGGTTATTCACCCCTCCACTTT
>-|-|TRBJ1-4|TRBV29-1
CSVAGRLNEKLFF
TGCAGCGTTGCAGGCAGACTTAATGAAAAACTGTTTTTT
>TRBD1|-|TRBJ2-1|TRBV19
CASSIETGVTYNEQFF
TGTGCCAGTAGTATAGAGACAGGGGTTACCTACAATGAGCAGTTCTTC
>-|-|TRBJ1-5|TRBV7-2
CASRTYSNQPQHF
TGTGCCAGCAGAACATATAGCAATCAGCCCCAGCATTTT
>-|-|TRBJ2-2|TRBV24-1
CATSDTGPNTGELFF
TGTGCCACCAGTGATACCGGACCGAACACCGGGGAGCTGTTTTTT
>-|-|TRBJ1-1|TRBV9
CASSVAGSTEAFF
TGTGCCAGCAGCGTAGCCGGGAGCACTGAAGCTTTCTTT
>-|-|TRBJ2-7|TRBV5-4
CASSAPGWETYEQYF
TGTGCCAGCAGCGCCCCGGGGTGGGAGACCTACGAGCAGTACTTC
>-|once|TRBJ2-1|TRBV19
CASSTYGTSNEQFF
TGTGCCAGTAGTACGTACGGGACTTCCAATGAGCAGTTCTTC
>TRBD1|-|TRBJ1-2|TRBV19
CASSAYSGTGVYGYTF
TGTGCCAGTAGTGCCTACTCCGGGACAGGGGTGTATGGCTACACCTTC
>TRBD1|many|TRBJ2-2|TRBV5-4
CASSSGQGYTGELFF
TGTGCCAGCAGCTCGGGACAGGGGTACACCGGGGAGCTGTTTTTT
>-|-|TRBJ2-7|TRBV4-1
CASSQDPRGYEQYF
TGCGCCAGCAGCCAAGATCCGAGGGGCTACGAGCAGTACTTC
>TRBD2|once|TRBJ2-7|TRBV6-5
CASSYSSSGWAYEQYF
TGTGCCAGCAGTTACAGTTCTAGCGGTTGGGCCTACGAGCAGTACTTC
>-|-|TRBJ2-1|TRBV2
CASSLGAEQFF
TGTGCCAGCAGCTTGGGGGCTGAGCAGTTCTTC
>-|-|TRBJ2-1|TRBV7-8
CASSFLGAVLYNEQFF
TGTGCCAGCAGCTTTTTGGGGGCGGTGCTTTACAATGAGCAGTTCTTC
>-|-|TRBJ2-5|TRBV14
CASSQEVAVGTQYF
TGTGCCAGCAGCCAAGAAGTGGCGGTAGGGACCCAGTACTTC
>TRBD1|once|TRBJ2-3|TRBV7-7
CASSPTGGKTDTQYF
TGTGCTAGCAGCCCCACAGGGGGCAAAACAGATACGCAGTATTTT
>-|-|TRBJ2-1|TRBV19
CASIGGEGQEQFF
TGTGCCAGTATAGGGGGGGAGGGCCAGGAGCAGTTCTTC
>-|-|TRBJ2-5|TRBV7-9
CASRQQETQYF
TGTGCCAGCCGCCAACAAGAGACCCAGTACTTC
>-|once|TRBJ2-2|TRBV19
CASSPERRMRELFF
TGTGCCAGTAGTCCGGAGCGACGAATGAGGGAGCTGTTTTTT
>-|-|TRBJ2-7|TRBV24-1
CATKFLGLDLAYEQYF
TGTGCCACCAAATTCTTGGGACTGGACCTCGCCTACGAGCAGTACTTC
>TRBD1|-|TRBJ2-2|TRBV7-2
CASSLGQGATGELFF
TGTGCCAGCAGCCTGGGACAGGGGGCCACCGGGGAGCTGTTTTTT
>-|few|TRBJ1-6|TRBV21-1
CASSKGGGQENSPLHF
TGTGCCAGCAGCAAAGGGGGGGGACAGGAGAATTCACCCCTCCACTTT
>-|once|TRBJ2-6|TRBV11-1
CASSLVGSSGANVLTF
TGTGCCAGCAGCTTGGTTGGGAGCTCTGGGGCCAACGTCCTGACTTTC
>TRBD2|-|TRBJ2-6|TRBV5-1
CASSRGGSSGANVLTF
TGCGCCAGCAGCCGCGGGGGAAGCTCTGGGGCCAACGTCCTGACTTTC
>TRBD1|-|TRBJ2-5|TRBV19
CASSIRTGRLETQYF
TGTGCCAGTAGTATTCGGACAGGGCGTTTAGAGACCCAGTACTTC
>TRBD2|-|TRBJ2-3|TRBV4-1
CASSQELAGAGTQYF
TGCGCCAGCAGCCAAGAACTAGCGGGAGCGGGTACGCAGTATTTT
>TRBD1|-|TRBJ2-7|TRBV29-1
CSVRQGIAVPPYEQYF
TGCAGCGTTAGACAGGGGATCGCAGTCCCCCCCTACGAGCAGTACTTC
>TRBD1|-|TRBJ2-1|TRBV5-1
CASSLLGTGNYNEQFF
TGCGCCAGCAGTCTTTTGGGGACAGGGAACTACAATGAGCAGTTCTTC